This T cell receptor beta chain was identified during a study of CD8+ T cells in alopecia areata (dated by TCRdb to 2016 to 2018). For the study in its entirety: The treated patients, all with moderate-to-severe alopecia areata, were enrolled in an open-label pilot trial of oral tofacitinib given at 5 to 10 mg twice daily. Patients stayed on tofacitinib for 6 to 18 months and then had 6 months of follow-up off drug so that delayed response and recurrence could be assessed. Disease severity in treated patients was measured with the SALT score, which quantifies the percentage of affected scalp surface area. The study used high-throughput TCRbeta sequencing to examine T cell clonal expansion in alopecia areata, in both the C3H/HeJ mouse model and human patients. Human TCRbeta sequencing covered scalp tissue and sorted CD4+ and CD8+ peripheral blood T cells from patchy and totalis/universalis alopecia areata patients and healthy controls. Biopsies were taken from tofacitinib-treated patients at baseline and again at 4 and 24 weeks into treatment, and several of those patients also had a later scalp biopsy. Scalp clonality was compared across normal scalp (n=4), patchy alopecia areata scalp (n=8), and alopecia totalis/universalis scalp (n=8). RNA came from the PAXgene miRNA kit for fixed scalp, the miRNeasy kit for PBMCs, and the RNeasy kit for mouse skin. TCRbeta CDR3 regions were amplified by immunoSEQ multiplex PCR with 35 Vbeta forward and 13 Jbeta reverse primers.

The library was generated by the immunoSEQ multiplex PCR assay. For TCR sequencing, RNA was extracted from every sample and reverse transcribed into cDNA to serve as template. SuperScript III was used to make first-strand cDNA, primed with a 2:1 mix of oligo-dT and random hexamers. A synthetic immune receptor repertoire was used to measure amplification bias, and any remaining bias was corrected computationally. For the original study's pipeline: After raw reads were preprocessed to remove errors, the CDR3 was defined following IMGT conventions as running from the conserved cysteine to phenylalanine. Clonality was calculated as 1 minus Shannon entropy normalized by log2 of the number of productive unique TCRs. CD4 or CD8 identity of scalp clones was inferred by cross-referencing scalp TCRbeta sequences with sorted blood CD4 and CD8 repertoires. TCRdb re-hosts the immuneACCESS table, in-frame sequences only. Its copies lack some clones; in the studies checked, an unresolved V gene accounts for under half of them, and the cause for the rest is not known. That table supplies the V and J calls and clone size; D and trimming were determined from the DNA. This sample holds about 190,000 clones; about three fifths were observed only once. The top ten clones comprise roughly 0.7% of the sample.

As for this clone: What this receptor recognizes is not known. No clone much larger than this one lies a single base away; base qualities are absent.

The time point label of this sample denotes: less than five weeks on oral tofacitinib. The treatment or condition label for this specimen denotes: oral pan-JAK inhibitor, 5-10 mg twice daily. Lesional scalp punch biopsies and peripheral blood were obtained from alopecia areata patients. After PBMCs were isolated by density centrifugation and stained for CD3, CD4 and CD8, a FACSAria was used to sort CD4+ and CD8+ T cells. What the authors observed across the whole study: Scalp clonality and the number of expanded CD8+ clones among the top 100 scalp clones were significantly decreased by tofacitinib. Resident alphabeta T cells in normal human skin are also sequenced, complicating scalp TCR repertoire analysis, unlike mouse skin dominated by gammadelta T cells. TCR sequences shared between patients were less clear than in mice, possibly partly because of HLA diversity in the patient population. Higher clonality and more expanded CD8+ clones were observed in lesional scalp than in normal scalp, particularly in alopecia totalis/universalis, a finding suggestive of antigenic drive. The treated cohort was small, with a single nonresponder, so links between baseline CD8+ expansion and response need larger studies. Many expanded lesional clones persisted in scalp and blood during tofacitinib treatment, which may partly explain relapse after stopping treatment.

The sequencing used CD4+ T cells sorted from blood, collected at week 4, from a patient treated with tofacitinib. The clonotype was recovered from a human donor with alopecia areata.

The CDR3 has the sequence CSVEGWGDYGYTF. The sequence in DNA is TGCAGCGTTGAAGGTTGGGGGGACTATGGCTACACCTTC. The receptor chain draws on TRBV29-1 and TRBJ1-2, and perhaps TRBD1 as D gene, on 5 matching bases. V is shortened by 1 base, J by 3 bases, and the region joining them spans 9 bases. Taken from the germline V gene, the CDR1 and CDR2 loops are SQVTM and ANQGSEA. The cysteine opens and the phenylalanine closes a CDR3 of 13 amino acids. Only the CDR3 DNA stays, 39 bases, in frame from base 1.